This TCR beta chain was captured by sequencing in a study of blood T cells in healthy people across ages. Through a sample-barcoded 5' primer and a J-beta primer mix, a second PCR was run for roughly 6 to 12 cycles. TCRdb independently ran MiXCR on the 5' RACE reads; one entry per CDR3 protein. The sample shows about 1.4 million distinct CDR3 sequences, 55% to 75% of them seen only once. Sample donors were healthy Caucasian individuals that came from Russia, aged roughly 6 to 100. PBMCs were isolated at a quantity of at least 7 million per sample. CDR3 length: 14 amino acids. The V gene's germline CDR1 is ENHRY and CDR2 SYGVKD. V shed 8 bases and J 0 bases; nucleotides not matched to a gene: 3. Points on this clonotype: Its antigen is currently unknown.

Study-wide results and limits: There was a strong correlation between TCR beta diversity and naive T cell percentage. Nothing was known about donor CMV status, and this possibly confounded expanded clonotype changes.

Sequencing used blood. The sequence came from a man between 18 and 35 years old in good health. The chain couples TRBV10-3 to TRBJ2-3; 9 bases fit TRBD1. This chain's CDR3 is CAISGQGSTDTQYF. The CDR3, as DNA: TGTGCCATCTCCGGACAGGGGAGCACAGATACGCAGTATTTT.